This passage covers 7 T cell receptor beta chains from one sample sequenced in a study of blood T cell repertoires in COVID-19 (dated by TCRdb to the early 2020s). Receptor amplification or capture employed the immunoSEQ multiplex PCR assay. The immuneACCESS repertoire file appears here via TCRdb, limited to in-frame rearrangements. These files lack a portion of the clones; in checked studies, under half of the deficit traces to unresolved V genes, and the cause of the others is not known. In this sample the table shows around 120,000 clones, about 80% of which occur a single time. The ten largest clonotypes hold 9.7% of the sample. Sequenced input: peripheral blood. The receptors shown here come from a man in his forties or fifties with active or convalescent COVID-19.

The chain has TRBV5-1 and TRBJ1-3; D is possibly TRBD1 (6 bases). Germline V gene lookup returns CDR1 SGHRS and CDR2 YFSETQ. V lost 0 bases and J 2 bases, leaving 12 bases between the germline ends. CDR3 length: 16 amino acids. The CDR3 DNA is TGCGCCAGCAGCTTGGCTCAGGGGATAGCTGGAAACACCATATATTTT. Translating it yields CASSLAQGIAGNTIYF.

The genes are TRBV2 and TRBJ2-3, with D possibly matching TRBD2 (5 bases). Germline-derived CDR1 and CDR2 are SNHLY and FYNNEI. The CDR3 has 14 amino acids. The V end lost 11 bases, the J end lost 0 bases, and 15 bases lay between the germline ends. The CDR3 is CALTRGSSTDTQYF. CDR3 coding DNA: TGTGCCTTAACACGCGGGTCTAGCACAGATACGCAGTATTTT. The complete variable domain, with remaining parts taken from reference TRBV2 and TRBJ2-3, reads EPEVTQTPSHQVTQMGQEVILRCVPISNHLYFYWYRQILGQKVEFLVSFYNNEISEKSEIFDDQFSVERPDGSNFTLKIRSTKLEDSAMYFCALTRGSSTDTQYFGPGTRLTVL.

This clone has a single count. The chain has TRBV9 and TRBJ2-7, with 9 bases aligning to TRBD1. This CDR3 spans 16 amino acids. Germline values: CDR1 SGDLS, CDR2 YYNGEE. V lost 4 bases and J lost 2; bases outside the gene matches: 10. The CDR3 nucleotides are TGTGCCAGCAGCCCCTTTACCGGGACAGGGACCTACGAGCAGTACTTC. Its translation is CASSPFTGTGTYEQYF.

The chain employs TRBV7-9 and TRBJ2-3; TRBD1 might be the D (6 bases). CDR1 is SEHNR and CDR2 is FQNEAQ in the germline V gene (reference sequence). Trimming left V 1 base short and J 1 base short, with 9 bases between. The CDR3 extends over 15 amino acids. CDR3 in amino acids: CASSLGAGGTDTQYF. The CDR3 nucleotides are TGTGCCAGCAGCTTAGGAGCAGGGGGCACAGATACGCAGTATTTT.

V usage is TRBV7-3 and J usage is TRBJ2-7; 12 bases align to TRBD1. Germline V gene lookup returns CDR1 SGHTA and CDR2 FQGTGA. This CDR3 comprises 15 residues. With V trimmed by 5 bases and J by 5 bases, 7 bases remained unmatched. In nucleotides, the CDR3 is TGTGCCAGCAGCGCCCGGGACAGGGGGCTCAACGAGCAGTACTTC. The encoded protein is CASSARDRGLNEQYF.

The chain employs TRBV29-1 and TRBJ2-7; 10 bases align to TRBD1. V shed 7 bases and J 6 bases; nucleotides not matched to a gene: 9. The CDR3 consists of 13 residues. Germline values: CDR1 SQVTM, CDR2 ANQGSEA. Here the CDR3 DNA reads TGCAGCGCAGCGAAGGGACAGGGGTTCGAGCAGTACTTC. Its protein product is CSAAKGQGFEQYF.

This chain links TRBV7-3 with TRBJ2-5; possible D gene TRBD1, 5 bases. The CDR3 sequence is 14 residues long. V was trimmed by 5 bases and J by 0 bases, leaving 10 bases between them. Germline loops: CDR1 SGHTA, CDR2 FQGTGA. DNA of the CDR3: TGTGCCAGCAGCCTGACAGTGTACCAAGAGACCCAGTACTTC. Translation: CASSLTVYQETQYF.